Listed below are T cell receptor beta chains from one sample, sequenced in a study of blood T cell repertoires in COVID-19. Using immunoSEQ multiplex PCR, the repertoire was profiled, and TCRdb retains in-frame clones only, with some absent. The top ten hold under 5.5% of the sample, which has around 300,000 clones, around 87% seen once. Input material: PBMCs or T cells enriched from blood (not recorded which). These receptors were collected from a woman in her 30s who had recovered from COVID-19. Each CDR3 is given with its conserved first and last residue. A D gene is named only where the DNA matches it firmly. Only part of the rows carry a size: once, few, many, or a class if the clone is expanded.

cdr3_length	d_call	v_call	clone_size	j_call	cdr3_nt	cdr3_aa
13	.	TRBV6-2/TRBV6-3	.	TRBJ1-1	TGTGCCAGCAGCTTCGAGAGAGACACTGAAGCTTTCTTT	CASSFERDTEAFF
15	TRBD1	TRBV6-2/TRBV6-3	.	TRBJ1-1	TGTGCCAGCAGTTACTCCGGGACAGGGGACACTGAAGCTTTCTTT	CASSYSGTGDTEAFF
13	.	TRBV11-3	.	TRBJ2-3	TGTGCCAGCAAGTCGAAGGGGGTAGATACGCAGTATTTT	CASKSKGVDTQYF
15	.	TRBV10-1	once	TRBJ1-5	TGCGCCAGCAAGGCCATCTTTAGGGGGATACGGCCCCAGCATTTT	CASKAIFRGIRPQHF
13	.	TRBV28	.	TRBJ1-2	TGTGCCAGCAAGACAGCAACTAACTATGGCTACACCTTC	CASKTATNYGYTF
12	.	TRBV7-2	.	TRBJ2-2	TGTGCCAGCAGCTCGCCCCCAGGAAAGCTGTTTTTT	CASSSPPGKLFF
15	TRBD2	TRBV7-2	once	TRBJ2-1	TGTGCCAGCAGCTTATCGGGCGGGGGGCACAATGAGCAGTTCTTC	CASSLSGGGHNEQFF
16	TRBD1	TRBV19	.	TRBJ1-2	TGTGCCAGTAGTACGATCCCGACAGGGGATAACTATGGCTACACCTTC	CASSTIPTGDNYGYTF
18	TRBD2	TRBV7-4	once	TRBJ2-3	TGTGCCAGCAGCTTAGTAGGTAGCGGGGGGACCTGCACAGATACGCAGTATTTT	CASSLVGSGGTCTDTQYF
18	.	TRBV7-8	.	TRBJ1-6	TGTGCCAGCAGCTTAGCCGAAATGATCGGGGACTATAATTCACCCCTCCACTTT	CASSLAEMIGDYNSPLHF
13	.	TRBV9	.	TRBJ2-5	TGTGCCAGCAGCCAGGGGCCCCAAGAGACCCAGTACTTC	CASSQGPQETQYF
15	TRBD1	TRBV7-2	.	TRBJ1-5	TGTGCCAGCAGCTTTTGGGGACAGGGTCATCAGCCCCAGCATTTT	CASSFWGQGHQPQHF
14	.	TRBV11-2	.	TRBJ1-2	TGTGCCAGCAGCTTCACAGATCCTAACTATGGCTACACCTTC	CASSFTDPNYGYTF
15	TRBD1	TRBV27	.	TRBJ2-7	TGTGCCAGCAGTCAAAGGGGACAGGGGTCCTACGAGCAGTACTTC	CASSQRGQGSYEQYF
15	.	TRBV4-1	.	TRBJ1-5	TGCGCCAGCAGCCAGATACAGGGATTCAATCAGCCCCAGCATTTT	CASSQIQGFNQPQHF
12	.	TRBV7-2	.	TRBJ1-1	TGTGCCAGCAGCTTAGGACAGCTTGAAGCTTTCTTT	CASSLGQLEAFF
16	TRBD1	TRBV4-3	.	TRBJ1-2	TGCGCCAGCAGCCAAGTCGGTCAGGGGGTGAACTATGGCTACACCTTC	CASSQVGQGVNYGYTF
14	.	TRBV7-2	.	TRBJ2-2	TGTGCCAGCAGCTTAGCCGTACCGCGGGGGGAGCTGTTTTTT	CASSLAVPRGELFF
14	.	TRBV4-1	.	TRBJ1-1	TGCGCCAGCAGCCATAGCGGGGGTTACACTGAAGCTTTCTTT	CASSHSGGYTEAFF
11	.	TRBV12-3/TRBV12-4	few	TRBJ1-2	TGTGCCAGCAGGAGGGCCGGTGGCTACACCTTC	CASRRAGGYTF
13	.	TRBV16	.	TRBJ1-1	TGTGCCAGCAGCCCACAGACGAACACTGAAGCTTTCTTT	CASSPQTNTEAFF
15	.	TRBV7-8	.	TRBJ1-4	TGTGCCAGCAGCTTAGGGGGGGGTGGGTCTGAAAAACTGTTTTTT	CASSLGGGGSEKLFF
14	.	TRBV10-3	.	TRBJ1-4	TGTGCCATCAGGGACACCGGGTTAAATGAAAAACTGTTTTTT	CAIRDTGLNEKLFF
17	TRBD1	TRBV6-2/TRBV6-3	once	TRBJ1-1	TGTGCCAGCAGTAGTCGGACAGGGGGCACGTCGATCACTGAAGCTTTCTTT	CASSSRTGGTSITEAFF
13	.	TRBV2	.	TRBJ1-6	TGTGCCAGCACAACAGAGACTAATTCACCCCTCCACTTT	CASTTETNSPLHF
15	.	TRBV9	.	TRBJ1-6	TGTGCCAGCAGCTTTCAACAGGGTTGGTATTCACCCCTCCACTTT	CASSFQQGWYSPLHF
20	.	TRBV5-5	.	TRBJ2-5	TGTGCCAGCAGCGCGCCGCAGTCCCTCCCTGCGACTAGGAGAACGGAGACCCAGTACTTC	CASSAPQSLPATRRTETQYF
16	.	TRBV7-2	.	TRBJ2-7	TGTGCCAGCAGCTTAGCTTCGGGGGTAAAAGGCTACGAGCAGTACTTC	CASSLASGVKGYEQYF
14	.	TRBV6-5	few	TRBJ1-6	TGTGCCAGCAGTTCAGTGGGTGAGGGATCACCCCTCCACTTT	CASSSVGEGSPLHF
11	.	TRBV20-1	.	TRBJ1-2	TGCAGCGGGACGGGGGACTATGGCTACACCTTC	CSGTGDYGYTF
14	.	TRBV18	.	TRBJ2-7	TGTGCCAGCTCACCACGGGCAGGGTCCTACGAGCAGTACTTC	CASSPRAGSYEQYF
14	TRBD2	TRBV27	.	TRBJ2-5	TGTGCCAGCAGCCCACTAGCGGAACAAGAGACCCAGTACTTC	CASSPLAEQETQYF
16	TRBD1	TRBV9	.	TRBJ2-2	TGTGCCAGCACCAAGGGCGGGACAGGGACCACCGGGGAGCTGTTTTTT	CASTKGGTGTTGELFF
16	.	TRBV7-8	.	TRBJ1-2	TGTGCCAGCAGCTTAGCGCTGGGACATCTTAACTATGGCTACACCTTC	CASSLALGHLNYGYTF
15	.	TRBV6-2/TRBV6-3	many	TRBJ1-5	TGTGCCAGCAGTCCGGGGGACCGTGGTGGGCAGCCCCAGCATTTT	CASSPGDRGGQPQHF
14	.	TRBV2	.	TRBJ2-3	TGTGCCAGCAATGGCGCGGTTTCCACGTTTGCGCAGTATTTT	CASNGAVSTFAQYF
15	.	TRBV4-2	.	TRBJ2-3	TGTGCCAGCAGCCAAGAATCCGGGTTCACAGATACGCAGTATTTT	CASSQESGFTDTQYF
14	.	TRBV7-2	.	TRBJ1-2	TGTGCCAGCAGCCTCCGACGTTGGGAGCCTGGCTACACCTTC	CASSLRRWEPGYTF
15	TRBD1	TRBV10-2	.	TRBJ1-6	TGCGCCAGCAGTCTCCGAACAGGGGGAAGTTCACCCCTCCACTTT	CASSLRTGGSSPLHF
14	.	TRBV19	.	TRBJ1-1	TGTGCCAGTAGTATCCGAGTCGCAGGGGCTGAAGCTTTCTTT	CASSIRVAGAEAFF
15	.	TRBV9	.	TRBJ1-1	TGTGCCAGCAGCGTAGATGCAGGGGCCTACACTGAAGCTTTCTTT	CASSVDAGAYTEAFF
16	TRBD1	TRBV6-6	.	TRBJ1-1	TGTGCCAGCAGGGGACAGGGGATTGTCACCAACACTGAAGCTTTCTTT	CASRGQGIVTNTEAFF
13	.	TRBV5-1	.	TRBJ2-1	TGCGCCAGCAGCTCGTCGGGGGACAATGAGCAGTTCTTC	CASSSSGDNEQFF
12	.	TRBV7-9	.	TRBJ2-2	TGTGCCAGCAGCCTCAACACCGGGGAGCTGTTTTTT	CASSLNTGELFF
16	.	TRBV4-3	.	TRBJ1-6	TGCGCCAGCAGCCAAGATGGTGCCGGTTATAATTCACCCCTCCACTTT	CASSQDGAGYNSPLHF
18	.	TRBV19	.	TRBJ2-7	TGTGCCAGTAGTGCCGGGGTCGCCCCTCACCCGGGCCCATACGAGCAGTACTTC	CASSAGVAPHPGPYEQYF
15	TRBD1	TRBV12-5	.	TRBJ2-5	TGTGCTAGTGGTACAGGGGGCGAAAGCCAAGAGACCCAGTACTTC	CASGTGGESQETQYF
15	TRBD1	TRBV5-5	many	TRBJ2-7	TGTGCCAGCAGCTTGGCCGGACAGGCGTCGTACGAGCAGTACTTC	CASSLAGQASYEQYF
13	.	TRBV6-1	.	TRBJ1-1	TGTGCCAGCAGTGAGCTGGGGGCGCGGGAAGCTTTCTTT	CASSELGAREAFF
12	.	TRBV29-1	.	TRBJ2-7	TGCAGCGCAGCTCATGGGAGATTCGAGCAGTACTTC	CSAAHGRFEQYF
12	TRBD2	TRBV4-3	few	TRBJ2-1	TGCGCCAGCAGCCCGGGAGGACATGAGCAGTTCTTC	CASSPGGHEQFF
20	TRBD2	TRBV2	.	TRBJ2-7	TGTGCCAGCAGTGAATCGGAGAGCGGGGGCCAACAAGGGACATCCTACGAGCAGTACTTC	CASSESESGGQQGTSYEQYF
15	TRBD1	TRBV12-5	.	TRBJ1-2	TGTGCTAGTGGTTTGGCCCGACAGGGGGCAGGCGGCTACACCTTC	CASGLARQGAGGYTF
16	.	TRBV29-1	.	TRBJ2-6	TGCAGCGTTGAAAGTATGTTCGGCTCTGGGGCCAACGTCCTGACTTTC	CSVESMFGSGANVLTF